The next 5 T cell receptor beta chains were all read from a single sample in a study of shared clonotypes between healthy human individuals. Assay used: immunoSEQ multiplex PCR; TCRdb lists only in-frame clones, some missing. The sample consists of under 700,000 clones, 85% to 95% of them appearing once. Naive CD8 cells, CD45RO-negative and positively selected for CCR7, excluded terminally differentiated effector memory CD45RA+ cells. The sequenced sample was naive CD8+ T cells sorted from blood. The receptors derive from a woman aged 25 to 39 in good health.

The chain employs TRBV5-4 and TRBJ1-1; D is uncertain. The CDR3 runs to 14 residues. The V and J ends lost 0 bases and 3 bases respectively, with 9 bases between them. The V gene's germline CDR1 is SGHNT and CDR2 YYREEE (reference sequence). The chain's CDR3 is CASSLDMGDTEAFF. CDR3 coding DNA: TGTGCCAGCAGCTTGGATATGGGAGACACTGAAGCTTTCTTT.

The V call is TRBV7-9, the J call TRBJ2-7, with TRBD1 matching 10 bases. The V segment lost 5 bases and the J segment 3 bases; nucleotides outside the gene matches: 7. The V gene's germline CDR1 is SEHNR and CDR2 FQNEAQ (reference sequence). This CDR3 region has 15 residues. This CDR3 reads CASSRDRGYIYEQYF. The CDR3 bases are TGTGCCAGCAGCCGGGACAGGGGTTATATCTACGAGCAGTACTTC.

The gene calls are TRBV6-4 and TRBJ1-2, with TRBD1 matching over 8 bases. In germline, CDR1 is MRHNA, CDR2 SNTAGT. Losses at the gene ends were 6 bases for V and 2 bases for J; bases not matched to a gene: 8. This CDR3 spans 15 amino acids. In DNA, the CDR3 is TGTGCCAGCAGGATTGGACAGGGAGGAAACTATGGCTACACCTTC. Translating gives CASRIGQGGNYGYTF.

The genes are TRBV27 and TRBJ1-1; D gene unclear. The V and J ends lost 6 bases and 1 base respectively, with 12 bases between them. Germline V CDR1 and CDR2: MNHEY, SMNVEV (reference sequence). There are 14 residues in the CDR3. CDR3 sequence reads: CASRTVGTNTEAFF. The CDR3 coding sequence is TGTGCCAGCAGAACCGTGGGAACGAACACTGAAGCTTTCTTT.

This clone occurred a few times. V and J are TRBV9 and TRBJ1-5, with a possible D match to TRBD1 (5 bases). CDR1 is SGDLS, CDR2 YYNGEE, per germline. The CDR3 consists of 16 residues. V lost 3 bases and J 2 bases, leaving 15 bases between the germline ends. DNA for the CDR3: TGTGCCAGCAGCGCGGGGACGGAATGGGGCAATCAGCCCCAGCATTTT. It yields the protein CASSAGTEWGNQPQHF. Full variable domain (missing parts from reference TRBV9 and TRBJ1-5): DSGVTQTPKHLITATGQRVTLRCSPRSGDLSVYWYQQSLDQGLQFLIQYYNGEERAKGNILERFSAQQFPDLHSELNLSSLELGDSALYFCASSAGTEWGNQPQHFGDGTRLSIL.